The rows below give T cell receptor beta chains drawn from one sample of a study of T cells in Graves' hyperthyroidism and ophthalmopathy. TCRdb analysed the multiplex PCR reads with MiXCR anew, one entry per CDR3 protein. The sample gives over 500,000 distinct CDR3 sequences, over 35% of which show up once; about two fifths is in the top ten. Sequencing was carried out using peripheral blood or thyroid tissue (not recorded which). These receptors were collected from an adult woman with Graves' disease, either hyperthyroidism or ophthalmopathy (not recorded which). Each CDR3 is given with its conserved first and last residue. Each record gives: D gene, V gene, J gene, clone size, CDR3 DNA, CDR3 protein. A D gene is named only where the DNA matches it firmly. Size values are once, few and many counts, or a class for expanded clones, and some rows have none.

>.|TRBV5-1|TRBJ2-7|.
TGCGCCAGCAGCTTGTGGGCAGGGGAGGATCAGTACTTC
CASSLWAGEDQYF
>TRBD2|TRBV10-3|TRBJ2-7|many
TGTGCCATCAGTGATCTAGCGGGAGGGTGGGCATACGAGCAGTACTTC
CAISDLAGGWAYEQYF
>TRBD1|TRBV15|TRBJ1-4|.
TGTGCCACCAGCGAAGGGACAGCTAATGAAAAACTGTTTTTT
CATSEGTANEKLFF
>TRBD1|TRBV7-9|TRBJ1-5|many
TGTGCCAGCAGCCGCCACGACAGGGACGGACAGCCCCAGCATTTT
CASSRHDRDGQPQHF
>TRBD2|TRBV20-1|TRBJ2-3|.
TGCAGTGCTAGTCGTAGCGGGAGTGCTGATACGCAGTATTTT
CSASRSGSADTQYF
>TRBD1|TRBV12-3/TRBV12-4|TRBJ1-2|.
TGTGCCAGCAGTACCTCGTACAGGGGGAACTATGGCTACACCTTC
CASSTSYRGNYGYTF
>TRBD1|TRBV7-9|TRBJ2-7|many
TGTGCCAGCAGCTTTCCGAGGGACAGGGGTGGCGAGCAGTACTTC
CASSFPRDRGGEQYF
>.|TRBV10-2|TRBJ1-2|.
TGTGCCAGCAGTTCACTCCAGGACAGCCATAACTATGGCTACACCTTC
CASSSLQDSHNYGYTF
>.|TRBV29-1|TRBJ1-2|many
TGCAGCGCCGATCTAAGCGGCTACACCTTC
CSADLSGYTF
>.|TRBV4-3|TRBJ2-7|many
TGCGCCAGCAGCCACAGGACGGGGGACGAGCAGTACTTC
CASSHRTGDEQYF
>TRBD2|TRBV11-3|TRBJ2-7|.
TGTGCCAGCAGCGTCCAGCGGGAGGACGAGCAGTACTTC
CASSVQREDEQYF
>TRBD1|TRBV19|TRBJ2-3|.
TGTGCCAGTAGTATTGGGACAGGGCCCACAGATACGCAGTATTTT
CASSIGTGPTDTQYF
>TRBD2|TRBV10-3|TRBJ2-2|many
TGTGCCATCAGAACCGGGACTAGTGACACCGGGGAGCTGTTTTTT
CAIRTGTSDTGELFF
>TRBD2|TRBV20-1|TRBJ2-2|many
TGCAGTGGTGCGGGAGGGCCAGGCGGGGAGCTGTTTTTT
CSGAGGPGGELFF
>TRBD1|TRBV7-9|TRBJ2-7|.
TGTGCCAGCAGCCGGACAGGGGAGCAGTACTTC
CASSRTGEQYF
>.|TRBV29-1|TRBJ2-7|.
TGCAGCGTTGTGGAAGGGCAGGGATCCTACGAGCAGTACTTC
CSVVEGQGSYEQYF
>TRBD2|TRBV25-1|TRBJ2-2|.
TGTGCCAGCAGTGAATATATCGTAGCGGGGGGTTCTACCGGGGAGCTGTTTTTT
CASSEYIVAGGSTGELFF
>.|TRBV7-2|TRBJ1-2|once
TGTGCCAGCAAATCCACCAGTGATTTGCTCGGCTACACCTTC
CASKSTSDLLGYTF
>.|TRBV29-1|TRBJ1-4|many
TGCAGCGTTCGCGATTTCGGTATAGCTAATGAAAAACTGTTTTTT
CSVRDFGIANEKLFF
>.|TRBV7-8|TRBJ2-7|.
TGTGCCAGCAGCCCTCGGGTTGGGGTGGAGTACGAGCAGTACTTC
CASSPRVGVEYEQYF
>.|TRBV29-1|TRBJ2-7|few
TGCAGCTTTGGCGGGACCACCTCCTACGAGCAGTACTTC
CSFGGTTSYEQYF
>.|TRBV9|TRBJ1-4|.
TGTGCCAGCAGCGCCGCCCGGAGTAATGAAAAACTGTTTTTT
CASSAARSNEKLFF
>.|TRBV19|TRBJ1-5|.
TGTGCCAGTAGCCCTACACCGTTTCGGCCCCAGCATTTT
CASSPTPFRPQHF
>.|TRBV20-1|TRBJ2-5|.
TGCAGTGCAAAGACTTTAGCGATGGAGACCCAGTACTTC
CSAKTLAMETQYF
>.|TRBV4-1|TRBJ1-2|few
TGCGCCAGCAGCCCCGGCCCTACAAAAACTAACTATGGCTACACCTTC
CASSPGPTKTNYGYTF
>.|TRBV5-1|TRBJ2-7|.
TGCGCCAGCAGCTTGGTGGGCTTCGACATCGAGGAGCAGTACTTC
CASSLVGFDIEEQYF
>.|TRBV4-3|TRBJ2-7|many
TGCGCCAGCAGCCAAGGGTACTTGGAGGTTTCCTACGAGCAGTACTTC
CASSQGYLEVSYEQYF
>.|TRBV7-6|TRBJ2-7|.
TGTGCCAGCAGCTTATTGGTAGCGACGAGCCATGACGAGCAGTACTTC
CASSLLVATSHDEQYF
>.|TRBV4-2|TRBJ1-5|once
TGTGCCAGCAGCCAAGTCGGTCAGGGTCGCCAGCCCCAGCATTTT
CASSQVGQGRQPQHF
>.|TRBV7-2|TRBJ1-2|.
TGTGCCAGCAGCCCCGTGCGAGGGGTCTATGGCTACACCTTC
CASSPVRGVYGYTF
>.|TRBV5-1|TRBJ1-2|many
TGCGCCAGCAGCTTGGCCCCCCTAACAGGGAAATATGGCTACACCTTC
CASSLAPLTGKYGYTF
>TRBD1|TRBV7-9|TRBJ2-7|few
TGTGCCAGCAGCCGGACAGGGAGAAAGGACGAGCAGTACTTC
CASSRTGRKDEQYF
>.|TRBV9|TRBJ1-2|many
TGTGCCAGCAGCGTAGAGAGGGGAGGCGGGATCGGCTACACCTTC
CASSVERGGGIGYTF
>TRBD2|TRBV29-1|TRBJ2-2|.
TGCAGCGTTGTTGGGGGGGGTTCAAACACCGGGGAGCTGTTTTTT
CSVVGGGSNTGELFF
>.|TRBV24-1|TRBJ1-2|.
TGTGCCACCAGTGATCGCAAACAGGGCTATGGCTACACCTTC
CATSDRKQGYGYTF
>TRBD1|TRBV10-3|TRBJ2-5|many
TGTGCCATCAGTGACTCCGGGACAGGGGGCGCGAAGACCCAGTACTTC
CAISDSGTGGAKTQYF
>.|TRBV29-1|TRBJ2-3|many
TGCAGCGGACAGACAGGTCCTAGCACAGATACGCAGTATTTT
CSGQTGPSTDTQYF
>.|TRBV27|TRBJ1-2|few
TGTGCCAGCAGTCCTAAGCCCTCTGACAATTATGGCTACACCTTC
CASSPKPSDNYGYTF
>TRBD1|TRBV2|TRBJ2-7|once
TGTGCCAGCAGTGATCGGGACAGGCCGTACGAGCAGTACTTC
CASSDRDRPYEQYF
>.|TRBV4-1|TRBJ2-2|many
TGCGCCAGCAGCCAAGATTTGGGATTCACCGGGGAGCTGTTTTTT
CASSQDLGFTGELFF
>.|TRBV10-3|TRBJ1-2|.
TGTGCCGTCAGTGAGGGCTGGGCCGAGGGCTATGGCTACACCTTC
CAVSEGWAEGYGYTF
>.|TRBV10-3|TRBJ1-6|.
TGTGCCATCAGTGCTAGAGATCCGGGTTCTCCGTTTGCTAATTCACCCCTCCACTTT
CAISARDPGSPFANSPLHF
>TRBD2|TRBV19|TRBJ2-7|many
TGTGCCAGTACTCGGGACGGGGGGAGGAGTAGCTTCTACGAGCAGTACTTC
CASTRDGGRSSFYEQYF
>.|TRBV12-3/TRBV12-4|TRBJ1-6|many
TGTGCCAGCAGTTTGGATCAGGGGAGGCATTCACCCCTCCACTTT
CASSLDQGRHSPLHF
>TRBD2|TRBV6-2/TRBV6-3|TRBJ2-2|many
TGTGCCAGCAGCAGGACTAGCGCCACCTTCGAGCTGTTTTTT
CASSRTSATFELFF
>TRBD2|TRBV7-2|TRBJ2-2|.
TGTGCCAGCAGCTCACGACCTCGGACTAGCGGGAGGTCCACCGGGGAGCTGTTTTTT
CASSSRPRTSGRSTGELFF
>.|TRBV7-2|TRBJ1-5|many
TGTGCCAGCAGCAATCCAGGGGTACAGCCCCAGCATTTT
CASSNPGVQPQHF
>TRBD1|TRBV7-3|TRBJ1-2|many
TGTGCCAGCAGTTTACCCGACAGGGACCCTTCCTATGGCTACACCTTC
CASSLPDRDPSYGYTF
>TRBD1|TRBV20-1|TRBJ2-7|many
TGCAGTGCTAGGGACCGTCGGACAGGGGCGGCCTACGAGCAGTACTTC
CSARDRRTGAAYEQYF
>.|TRBV6-1|TRBJ2-7|.
TGTGCCAGCAGAGAAACAGGTTCGATCTCCTACGAGCGGTACTTC
CASRETGSISYERYF
>TRBD2|TRBV7-2|TRBJ2-3|.
TGTGCCAGCAGCTTCGGGGTCCGGGGGGCAGATACGCAGTATTTT
CASSFGVRGADTQYF
>.|TRBV5-1|TRBJ2-2|many
TGCGCCAGCAGCTTCGCCCAGTACACCGGGGAGCTGTTTTTT
CASSFAQYTGELFF
>TRBD1|TRBV2|TRBJ1-1|few
TGTGCCAGCAACAGGGGCGACGGCAGCGGCACTGAAGCTTTCTTT
CASNRGDGSGTEAFF
>.|TRBV29-1|TRBJ2-7|few
TGCAGCTTAGCCCGGATGTCCTACGAGCAGTACTTC
CSLARMSYEQYF